This TCR beta chain was found in a study of T-cell memory formation after mild COVID-19. CDR1 is MNHEY, CDR2 SMNVEV, per germline (reference sequence). CDR3 length equals 14 residues. V gave up 2 bases and J gave up 2 bases, with 6 bases separating them. TCRdb analysed the 5' RACE reads with MiXCR anew, one entry per CDR3 protein. The sample records 85,000 to 130,000 distinct CDR3 sequences, 8.5% to 14% being singletons. There are a few counts of this clonotype. The TCR sequence derives from a man aged 18 to 30 who had mild COVID-19 (a few samples of this study predate the infection). Cell type and time point are not known. The source material was PBMCs or a T cell subset sorted from them (not recorded which). This chain links TRBV27 with TRBJ1-4; perhaps TRBD1 as D (5 bases). DNA of the CDR3: TGTGCCAGCAGTTTAGAGGGGACTAATGAAAAACTGTTTTTT. Its protein is CASSLEGTNEKLFF.